The rows below give T cell receptor beta chains drawn from one sample of a study of metastatic and nonmetastatic thyroid tumors. TCRdb re-called clones via MiXCR from the PCR reads. The sample shows about 93,000 clones, about 13% of them seen only once. The specimen was blood. Source of these receptors: a female donor with papillary thyroid cancer or a benign thyroid nodule (not recorded which). Some clones in this sample may be carry-over from other donors' samples. Both conserved end residues are part of each CDR3. D genes are given only for firm matches. Size is stated for part of the rows, as once, few or many counts, or as a class when the clone is expanded.

>TRBJ1-1|TRBV6-1|NA|many|11
CASSEQIEAFF
TGTGCCAGCAGTGAACAGATTGAAGCTTTCTTT
>TRBJ2-1|TRBV5-8|NA|many|14
CASSLGLAYNEQFF
TGTGCCAGCAGCTTGGGTTTAGCCTACAATGAGCAGTTCTTC
>TRBJ1-1|TRBV7-2|NA|many|14
CASSLEVGNTEAFF
TGTGCCAGCAGCTTAGAGGTAGGAAACACTGAAGCTTTCTTT
>TRBJ2-2|TRBV29-1|TRBD1|many|12
CSGQGNTGELFF
TGCAGTGGACAGGGGAACACCGGGGAGCTGTTTTTT
>TRBJ2-7|TRBV29-1|NA|many|12
CSVGPGGNEQYF
TGCAGCGTTGGACCGGGGGGCAACGAGCAGTACTTC
>TRBJ2-1|TRBV7-9|NA|many|11
CASSISVEQFF
TGTGCCAGCAGCATTAGTGTTGAGCAGTTCTTC
>TRBJ2-3|TRBV6-2/TRBV6-3|TRBD1|NA|16
CASSFTGQGAGDTQSF
TGTGCCAGCAGTTTCACGGGACAGGGGGCCGGGGATACTCAGTCTTTT
>TRBJ2-1|TRBV12-5|TRBD1|many|14
CARLNPDRGNEQFF
TGTGCTAGACTGAACCCCGACAGGGGCAATGAGCAGTTCTTC
>TRBJ2-1|TRBV5-1|TRBD1|many|17
CASSPDRGASSYNEQFF
TGCGCCAGCAGCCCAGACAGGGGGGCTAGCTCCTACAATGAGCAGTTCTTC
>TRBJ1-5|TRBV2|NA|few|14
CASRVDVSNQPQHF
TGTGCCAGCAGGGTGGACGTTAGTAATCAGCCCCAGCATTTT
>TRBJ2-7|TRBV5-1|TRBD2|many|16
CASSLGPLAGGFEQYF
TGCGCCAGCAGCTTGGGGCCTCTAGCGGGAGGGTTCGAGCAGTACTTC
>TRBJ2-1|TRBV10-3|TRBD2|many|15
CAISTSGGSYNEQFF
TGTGCCATCAGTACTAGCGGGGGCTCCTACAATGAGCAGTTCTTC
>TRBJ2-2|TRBV12-3/TRBV12-4|NA|NA|13
CASGLVGTGELFF
TGTGCCAGCGGTTTAGTGGGCACCGGGGAGCTGTTTTTT